This T cell receptor (beta chain) was identified during a study of shared clonotypes between healthy human individuals. Using immunoSEQ multiplex PCR, the repertoire was profiled, and TCRdb retains in-frame clones only, with some absent. The data contain hundreds of thousands of clones, less than 80% of them singletons. V was trimmed by 5 bases and J by 7 bases, leaving 9 bases between them. CDR1 is MDHEN and CDR2 is SYDVKM in the germline V gene. The CDR3 runs 12 residues. The V gene is TRBV28, the J gene TRBJ2-4, with a tentative D call TRBD2 (6 bases). Sequencing used memory CD4+ T cells sorted from blood. Subset given: CD45RA-negative fraction. This receptor was taken from a woman in her 30s in good health. The CDR3 nucleotides are TGTGCCAGCAGTCTCGGAGGGAACATTCAGTACTTC. Its protein is CASSLGGNIQYF.